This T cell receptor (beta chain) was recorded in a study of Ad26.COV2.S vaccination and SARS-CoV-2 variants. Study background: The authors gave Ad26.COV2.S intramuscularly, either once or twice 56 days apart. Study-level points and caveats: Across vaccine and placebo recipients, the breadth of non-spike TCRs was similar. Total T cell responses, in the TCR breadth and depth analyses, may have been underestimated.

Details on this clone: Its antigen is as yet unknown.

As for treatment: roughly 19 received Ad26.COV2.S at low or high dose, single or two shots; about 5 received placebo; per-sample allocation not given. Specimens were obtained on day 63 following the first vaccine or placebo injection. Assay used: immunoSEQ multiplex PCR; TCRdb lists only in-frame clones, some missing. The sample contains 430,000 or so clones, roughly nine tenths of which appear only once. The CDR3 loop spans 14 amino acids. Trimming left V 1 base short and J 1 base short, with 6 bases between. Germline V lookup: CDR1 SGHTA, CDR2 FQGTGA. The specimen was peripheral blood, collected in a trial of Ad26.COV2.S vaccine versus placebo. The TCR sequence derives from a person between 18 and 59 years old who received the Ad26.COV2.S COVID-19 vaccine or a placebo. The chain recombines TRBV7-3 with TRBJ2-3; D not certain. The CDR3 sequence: CASSLRAGTDTQYF. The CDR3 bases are TGTGCCAGCAGCTTAAGGGCAGGCACAGATACGCAGTATTTT.